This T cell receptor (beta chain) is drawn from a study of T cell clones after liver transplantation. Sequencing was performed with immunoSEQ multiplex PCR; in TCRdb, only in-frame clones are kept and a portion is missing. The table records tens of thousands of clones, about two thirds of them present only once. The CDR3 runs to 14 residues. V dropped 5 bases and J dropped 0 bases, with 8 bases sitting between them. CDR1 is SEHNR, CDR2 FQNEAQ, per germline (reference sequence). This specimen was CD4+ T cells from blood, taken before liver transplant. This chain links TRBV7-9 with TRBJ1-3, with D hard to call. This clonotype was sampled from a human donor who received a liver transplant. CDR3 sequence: CASSIPNSGNTIYF. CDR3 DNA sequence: TGTGCCAGCAGCATACCTAACTCTGGAAACACCATATATTTT.